The clone carrying this T cell receptor (beta chain) is large by share. The antigen remains undetermined. Amplification by 5'RACE using constant-segment primers produced TCR alpha and TCR beta cDNA libraries that carried sample barcodes and UMIs. MiXCR, applied by TCRdb to the 5' RACE reads, yields one record per CDR3 protein. The table records fewer than 400,000 distinct CDR3 sequences, approximately 16% of them present only once. The entry originates in a study of T-cell memory formation after mild COVID-19. Regarding the study as a whole: Clones that contracted from day 15 to 85 had balanced CD4/CD8; later expanders were CD4+ biased. SARS-CoV-2 specificity was not confirmed for second-wave clones peaking on day 37. There were some responding clones in pre-infection memory, which suggested that cross-reactive memory had joined.

The clonotype originates from a man between 18 and 35 years old who had mild COVID-19 (a few samples of this study predate the infection). Cell type and time point are not known. The sequencing input was PBMCs or a T cell subset sorted from them (not recorded which).

This CDR3 is CASSLGSGGTEAFF. The CDR3 nucleotides read TGTGCCAGCAGCTTAGGGTCAGGGGGCACTGAAGCTTTCTTT. This chain connects TRBV7-2 to TRBJ1-1, with 7 bases fitting TRBD1. CDR1 and CDR2 from the germline V gene are SGHTA and FQGNSA. The V gene end was trimmed by 1 base and the J gene end by 4 bases; junction bases not matched to a gene: 3. This CDR3 contains 14 residues.